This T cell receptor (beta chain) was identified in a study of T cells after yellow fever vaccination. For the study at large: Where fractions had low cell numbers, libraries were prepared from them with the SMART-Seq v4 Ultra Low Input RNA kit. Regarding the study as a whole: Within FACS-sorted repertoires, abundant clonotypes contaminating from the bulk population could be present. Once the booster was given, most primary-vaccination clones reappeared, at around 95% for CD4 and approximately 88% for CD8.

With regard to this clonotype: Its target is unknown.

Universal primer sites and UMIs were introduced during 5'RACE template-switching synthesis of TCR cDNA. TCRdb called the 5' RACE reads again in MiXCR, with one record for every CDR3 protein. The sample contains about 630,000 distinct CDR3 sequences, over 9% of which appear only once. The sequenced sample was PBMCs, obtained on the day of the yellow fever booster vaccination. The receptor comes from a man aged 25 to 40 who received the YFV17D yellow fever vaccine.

The CDR3 loop reads CAILGEGQKSSYEQYF. CDR3 DNA: TGTGCCATCCTTGGAGAGGGACAAAAGAGCTCCTACGAGCAGTACTTC. The chain links TRBV10-3 to TRBJ2-7, with D possibly being TRBD1 (6 bases). The CDR3 loop spans 16 amino acids. The germline gives CDR1 ENHRY, CDR2 SYGVKD. Trimming left V 8 bases short and J 0 bases short, with 20 bases between.